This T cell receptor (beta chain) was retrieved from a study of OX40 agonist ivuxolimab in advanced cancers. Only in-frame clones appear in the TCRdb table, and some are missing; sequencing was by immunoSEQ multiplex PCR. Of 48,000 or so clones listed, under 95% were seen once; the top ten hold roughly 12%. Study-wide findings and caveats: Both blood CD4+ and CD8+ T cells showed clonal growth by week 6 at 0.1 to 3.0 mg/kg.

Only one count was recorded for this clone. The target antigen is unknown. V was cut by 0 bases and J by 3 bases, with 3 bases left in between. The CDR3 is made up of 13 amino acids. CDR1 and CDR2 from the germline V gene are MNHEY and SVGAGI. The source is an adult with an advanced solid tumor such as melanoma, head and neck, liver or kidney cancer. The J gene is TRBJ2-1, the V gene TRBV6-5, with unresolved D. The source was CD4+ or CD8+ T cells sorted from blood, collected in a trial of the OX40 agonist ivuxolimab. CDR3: CASSYSSYNEQFF. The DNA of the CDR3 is TGTGCCAGCAGTTACTCGAGCTACAATGAGCAGTTCTTC.